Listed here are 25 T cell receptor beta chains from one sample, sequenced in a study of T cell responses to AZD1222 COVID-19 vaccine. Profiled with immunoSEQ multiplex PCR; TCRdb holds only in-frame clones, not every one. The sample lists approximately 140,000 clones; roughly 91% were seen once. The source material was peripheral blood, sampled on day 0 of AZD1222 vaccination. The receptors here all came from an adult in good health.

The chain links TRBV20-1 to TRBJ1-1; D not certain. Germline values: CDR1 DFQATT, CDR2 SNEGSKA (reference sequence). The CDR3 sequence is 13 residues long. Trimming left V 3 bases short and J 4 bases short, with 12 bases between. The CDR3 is CSASWVDGTEAFF. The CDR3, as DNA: TGCAGTGCTAGTTGGGTTGATGGCACTGAAGCTTTCTTT.

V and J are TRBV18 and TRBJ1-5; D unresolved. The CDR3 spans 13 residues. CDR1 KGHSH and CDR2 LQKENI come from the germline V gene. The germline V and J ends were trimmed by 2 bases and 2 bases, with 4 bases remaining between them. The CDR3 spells CASSPTGNQPQHF. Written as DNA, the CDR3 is TGTGCCAGCTCACCAACGGGCAATCAGCCCCAGCATTTT.

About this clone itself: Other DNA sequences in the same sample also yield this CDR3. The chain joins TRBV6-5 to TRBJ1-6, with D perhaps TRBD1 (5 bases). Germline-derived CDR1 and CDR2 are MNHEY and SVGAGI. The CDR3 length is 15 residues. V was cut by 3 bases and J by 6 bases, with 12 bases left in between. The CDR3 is CASSYLGEGNSPLHF. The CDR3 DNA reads TGTGCCAGCAGTTATCTGGGGGAGGGTAATTCACCCCTCCACTTT.

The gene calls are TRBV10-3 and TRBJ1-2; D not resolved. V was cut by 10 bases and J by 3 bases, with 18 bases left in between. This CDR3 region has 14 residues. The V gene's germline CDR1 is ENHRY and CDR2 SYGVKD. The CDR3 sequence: CATAKRAADYGYTF. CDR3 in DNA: TGTGCCACCGCAAAGAGGGCCGCTGACTATGGCTACACCTTC.

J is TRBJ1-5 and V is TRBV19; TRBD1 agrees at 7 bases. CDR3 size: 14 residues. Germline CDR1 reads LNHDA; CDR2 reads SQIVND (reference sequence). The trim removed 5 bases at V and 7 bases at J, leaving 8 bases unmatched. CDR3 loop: CASSYGQDIQPQHF. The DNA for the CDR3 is TGTGCCAGTAGTTACGGACAGGACATCCAGCCCCAGCATTTT.

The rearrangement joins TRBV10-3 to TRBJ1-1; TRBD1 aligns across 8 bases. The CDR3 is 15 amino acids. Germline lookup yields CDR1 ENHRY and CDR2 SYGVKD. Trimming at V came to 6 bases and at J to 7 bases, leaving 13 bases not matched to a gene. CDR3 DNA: TGTGCCATCAGAAGTCCGGACAGGGCAGGAGATGAAGCTTTCTTT. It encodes CAIRSPDRAGDEAFF.

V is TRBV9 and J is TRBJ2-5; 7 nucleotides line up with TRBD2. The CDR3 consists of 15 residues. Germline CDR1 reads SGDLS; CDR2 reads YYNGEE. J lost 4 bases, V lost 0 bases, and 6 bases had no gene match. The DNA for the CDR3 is TGTGCCAGCAGCGTAGCCGGACTAGTGGGAGAGACCCAGTACTTC. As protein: CASSVAGLVGETQYF.

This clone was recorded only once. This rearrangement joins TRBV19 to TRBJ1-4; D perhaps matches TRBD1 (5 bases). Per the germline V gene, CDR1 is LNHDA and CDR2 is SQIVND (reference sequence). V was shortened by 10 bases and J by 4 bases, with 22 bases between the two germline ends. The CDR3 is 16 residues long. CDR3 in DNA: TGTGCCACCTCCTCCCGGACGGGGGGTCTTAATGAAAAACTGTTTTTT. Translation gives CATSSRTGGLNEKLFF.

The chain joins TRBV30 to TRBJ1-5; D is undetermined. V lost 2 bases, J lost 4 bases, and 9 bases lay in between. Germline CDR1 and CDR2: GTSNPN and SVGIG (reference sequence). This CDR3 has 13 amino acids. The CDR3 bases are TGTGCCTGGAGTCTAAAAGGGAATCAGCCCCAGCATTTT. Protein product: CAWSLKGNQPQHF.

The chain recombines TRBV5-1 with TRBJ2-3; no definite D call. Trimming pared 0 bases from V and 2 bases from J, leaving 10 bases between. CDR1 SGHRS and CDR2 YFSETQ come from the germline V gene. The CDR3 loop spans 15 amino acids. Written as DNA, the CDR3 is TGCGCCAGCAGCTTGGATGTGGGGTTCACAGATACGCAGTATTTT. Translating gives CASSLDVGFTDTQYF.

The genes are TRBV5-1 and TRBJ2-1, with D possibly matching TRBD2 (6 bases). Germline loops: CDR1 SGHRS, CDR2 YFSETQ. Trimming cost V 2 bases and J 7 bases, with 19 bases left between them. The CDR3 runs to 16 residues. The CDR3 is CASSFGGGGTSNEQFF. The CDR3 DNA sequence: TGCGCCAGCAGCTTTGGGGGAGGCGGGACTTCGAATGAGCAGTTCTTC.

The CDR3 loop is CASSTERSNSPLHF. CDR3 sequence (DNA): TGTGCCAGCAGCACTGAACGGAGTAATTCACCCCTCCACTTT. The chain carries TRBV5-6 and TRBJ1-6; D is ambiguous. The V gene lost 4 bases and the J gene lost 6 bases, with 11 bases spanning the gap. The CDR3 is 14 residues long. The V gene's germline CDR1 is SGHDT and CDR2 YYEEEE.

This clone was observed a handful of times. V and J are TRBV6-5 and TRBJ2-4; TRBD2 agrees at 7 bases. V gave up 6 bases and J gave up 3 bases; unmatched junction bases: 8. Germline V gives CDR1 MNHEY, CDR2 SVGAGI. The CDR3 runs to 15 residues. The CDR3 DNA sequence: TGTGCCAGCAGACCTGGGGGGGTTGACAAAAACATTCAGTACTTC. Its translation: CASRPGGVDKNIQYF.

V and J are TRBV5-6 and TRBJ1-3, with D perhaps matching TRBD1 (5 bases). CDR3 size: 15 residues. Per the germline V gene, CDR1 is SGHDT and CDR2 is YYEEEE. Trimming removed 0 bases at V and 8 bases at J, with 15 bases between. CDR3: CASSLGAGRGDTIYF. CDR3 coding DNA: TGTGCCAGCAGCTTGGGCGCAGGGAGAGGGGACACCATATATTTT.

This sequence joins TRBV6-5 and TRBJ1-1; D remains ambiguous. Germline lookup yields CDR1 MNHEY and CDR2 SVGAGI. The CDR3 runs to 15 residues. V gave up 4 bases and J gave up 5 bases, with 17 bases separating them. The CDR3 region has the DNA TGTGCCAGCAGTTTCCTTGAAGAATCTGTGACTGAAGCTTTCTTT. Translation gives CASSFLEESVTEAFF.

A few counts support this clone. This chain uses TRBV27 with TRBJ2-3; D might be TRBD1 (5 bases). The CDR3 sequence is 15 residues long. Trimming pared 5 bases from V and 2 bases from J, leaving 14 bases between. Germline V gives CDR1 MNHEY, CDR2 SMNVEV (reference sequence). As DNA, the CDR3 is TGTGCCAGCAGTATAGACAGAGCCTACACAGATACGCAGTATTTT. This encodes CASSIDRAYTDTQYF.

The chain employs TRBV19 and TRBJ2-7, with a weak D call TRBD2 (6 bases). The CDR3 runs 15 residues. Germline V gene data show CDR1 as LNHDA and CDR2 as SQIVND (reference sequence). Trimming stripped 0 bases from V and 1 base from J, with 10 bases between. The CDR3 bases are TGTGCCAGTAGTATAGAGGCTAGCGCTTCCTACGAGCAGTACTTC. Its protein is CASSIEASASYEQYF. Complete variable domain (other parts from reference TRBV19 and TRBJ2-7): DGGITQSPKYLFRKEGQNVTLSCEQNLNHDAMYWYRQDPGQGLRLIYYSQIVNDFQKGDIAEGYSVSREKKESFPLTVTSAQKNPTAFYLCASSIEASASYEQYFGPGTRLTVT.

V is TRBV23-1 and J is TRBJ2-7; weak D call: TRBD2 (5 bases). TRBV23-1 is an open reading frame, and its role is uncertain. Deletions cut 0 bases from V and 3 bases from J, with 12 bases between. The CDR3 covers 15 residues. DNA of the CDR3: TGCGCCAGCAGTCAATCTGCACTAGTCAACTACGAGCAGTACTTC. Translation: CASSQSALVNYEQYF.

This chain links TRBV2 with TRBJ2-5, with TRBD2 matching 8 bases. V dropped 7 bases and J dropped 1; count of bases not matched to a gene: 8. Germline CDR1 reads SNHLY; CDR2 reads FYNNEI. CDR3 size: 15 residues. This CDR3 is CASTRSGGSQETQYF. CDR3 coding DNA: TGTGCCAGCACCCGGAGCGGGGGAAGCCAAGAGACCCAGTACTTC.

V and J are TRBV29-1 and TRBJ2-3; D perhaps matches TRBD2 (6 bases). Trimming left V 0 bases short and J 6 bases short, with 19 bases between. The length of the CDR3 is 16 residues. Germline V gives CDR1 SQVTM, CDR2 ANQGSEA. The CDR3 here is CSVEDLKSGLADTQYF. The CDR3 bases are TGCAGCGTTGAAGATCTCAAGAGCGGGCTAGCGGATACGCAGTATTTT.

The DNA for the CDR3 is TGTGCCAGCAGCTTGTGGGGACTAGCGGGGGGAATTGACTACAATGAGCAGTTCTTC. As protein: CASSLWGLAGGIDYNEQFF. V gene TRBV5-4 combines with J gene TRBJ2-1; 15 nucleotides align to TRBD2. CDR3 length: 19 amino acids. CDR1 is SGHNT and CDR2 is YYREEE in the germline V gene (reference sequence). The V segment lost 1 base and the J segment 3 bases; nucleotides outside the gene matches: 8.

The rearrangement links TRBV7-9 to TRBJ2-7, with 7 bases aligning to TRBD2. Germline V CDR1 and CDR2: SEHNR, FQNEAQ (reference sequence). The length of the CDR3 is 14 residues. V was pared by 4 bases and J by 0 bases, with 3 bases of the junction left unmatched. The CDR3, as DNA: TGTGCCAGCAGCTCAGCGGGGAGCTCCTACGAGCAGTACTTC. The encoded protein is CASSSAGSSYEQYF.

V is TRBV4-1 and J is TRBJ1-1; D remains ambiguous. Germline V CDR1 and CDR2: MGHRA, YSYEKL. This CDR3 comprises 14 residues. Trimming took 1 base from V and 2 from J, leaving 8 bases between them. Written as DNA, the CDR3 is TGCGCCAGCAGCCAAGTGGGGTTTAACACTGAAGCTTTCTTT. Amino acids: CASSQVGFNTEAFF.

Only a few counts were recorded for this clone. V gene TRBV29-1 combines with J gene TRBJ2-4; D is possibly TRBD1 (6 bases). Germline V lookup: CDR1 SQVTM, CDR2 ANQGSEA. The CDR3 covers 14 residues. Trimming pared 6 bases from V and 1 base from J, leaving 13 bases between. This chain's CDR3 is CSVRDTGAKNIQYF. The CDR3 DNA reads TGCAGCGTACGGGACACGGGGGCCAAAAACATTCAGTACTTC.

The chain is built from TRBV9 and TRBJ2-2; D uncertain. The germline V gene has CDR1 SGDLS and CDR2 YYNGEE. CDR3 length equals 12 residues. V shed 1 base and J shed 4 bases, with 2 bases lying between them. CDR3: CASSVSTGELFF. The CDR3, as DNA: TGTGCCAGCAGCGTAAGCACCGGGGAGCTGTTTTTT.